This record looks at one TCR beta chain sequence and its context. This entry is derived from a study of blood T cell repertoires in COVID-19. Study-wide context: Material from acute and convalescent COVID-19 was sourced from the United States, Italy and Spain. Sources were T cells, B-cell-depleted T cells, or PBMCs; the material itself was cDNA or gDNA.

The germline V gene encodes CDR1 DFQATT and CDR2 SNEGSKA (reference sequence). Trimming removed 3 bases from V and 8 bases from J, with 11 bases in between. CDR3 length: 13 residues. Original processing methods: Amplification of reference gene primers provided the estimated nucleated cell counts. The assay was immunoSEQ multiplex PCR, and TCRdb's table has in-frame clones only and misses some. That table is the source of V, J and clone size, and D and trimming were worked out from the DNA. This sample has 60,000 or so clones, with approximately 84% found just once. The chain joins TRBV20-1 to TRBJ1-6; TRBD1 is a possible D gene (5 bases). This receptor was taken from a man aged 55-75 years with acute or convalescent COVID-19. Sequences were obtained from peripheral blood. The CDR3 here is CSASMDIDSPLHF. Written as DNA, the CDR3 is TGCAGTGCTAGTATGGACATCGATTCACCCCTCCACTTT.